A single sample gave rise to the 3 T cell receptor beta chains below, sequenced in a study of blood T cell repertoires in COVID-19 (dated by TCRdb to the early 2020s). Libraries came from the immunoSEQ multiplex PCR assay. Drawn from immuneACCESS, this table holds only the in-frame rearrangements with V and J called that TCRdb kept. Clones are partly lost; checked studies trace under half to an unresolved V gene and leave the rest unexplained. This sample is represented by 210,000 or so clones; 65% to 85% of them were singletons. The ten largest clones capture about 4% of the sample. Sequencing used PBMCs or T cells enriched from blood (not recorded which). The source of these receptors is a man between 25 and 39 years old with acute COVID-19.

The gene calls are TRBV9 and TRBJ1-3, with a weak D call TRBD1 (6 bases). Trimming took 3 bases from V and 2 from J, leaving 18 bases between them. The CDR3 is made up of 17 amino acids. Germline V gene lookup returns CDR1 SGDLS and CDR2 YYNGEE. In DNA, the CDR3 is TGTGCCAGCAGCGCCTCCGGGGGGCGGGGGACTGGAAACACCATATATTTT. This encodes CASSASGGRGTGNTIYF.

The rearrangement uses TRBV7-2 and TRBJ2-1, with TRBD2 matching over 7 bases. After removal of 3 bases from V and 6 bases from J, the junction contained 5 bases not matched to a gene. Germline lookup yields CDR1 SGHTA and CDR2 FQGNSA. The CDR3 runs 14 residues. The CDR3 nucleotides read TGTGCCAGCAGCTTGGGGGGAGGGGTCAATGAGCAGTTCTTC. Its protein product is CASSLGGGVNEQFF.

This sequence joins TRBV7-9 and TRBJ2-1; a weak D match, TRBD2 (5 bases). CDR1 and CDR2 from the germline V gene are SEHNR and FQNEAQ (reference sequence). The CDR3 covers 12 residues. Between the trimmed V and J ends, which lost 2 bases and 10 bases, there was a span of 9 bases. This chain's CDR3 is CASSLLGSEQFF. In nucleotides, the CDR3 is TGTGCCAGCAGCTTACTGGGGAGCGAGCAGTTCTTC.